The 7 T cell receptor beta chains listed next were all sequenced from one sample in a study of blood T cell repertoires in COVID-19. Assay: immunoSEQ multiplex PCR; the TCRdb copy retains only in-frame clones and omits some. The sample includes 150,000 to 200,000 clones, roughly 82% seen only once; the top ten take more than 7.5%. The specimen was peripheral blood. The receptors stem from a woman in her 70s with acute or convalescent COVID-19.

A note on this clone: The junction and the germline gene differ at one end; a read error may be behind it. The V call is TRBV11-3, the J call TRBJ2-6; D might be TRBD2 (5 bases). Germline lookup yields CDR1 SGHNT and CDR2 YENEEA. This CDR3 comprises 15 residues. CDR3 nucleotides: TGTGCCAGCAGCCCCGGGGTTTCTGAGGCCAACGTCCTGACTTTC. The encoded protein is CASSPGVSEANVLTF. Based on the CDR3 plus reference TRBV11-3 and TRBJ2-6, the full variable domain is EAGVVQSPRYKIIEKKQPVAFWCNPISGHNTLYWYLQNLGQGPELLIRYENEEAVDDSQLPKDRFSAERLKGVDSTLKIQPAELGDSAVYLCASSPGVSEANVLTFGAGSRLTVL.

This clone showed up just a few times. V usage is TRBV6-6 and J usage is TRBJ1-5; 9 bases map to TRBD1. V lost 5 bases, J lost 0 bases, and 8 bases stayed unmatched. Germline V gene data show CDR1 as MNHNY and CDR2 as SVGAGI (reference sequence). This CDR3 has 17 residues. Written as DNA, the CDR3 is TGTGCCAGCAGTCGCGGACAGGGGATCGGTAGCAATCAGCCCCAGCATTTT. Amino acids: CASSRGQGIGSNQPQHF.

In nucleotides, the CDR3 is TGTGCCTGGAGTGTAGGGGGGAGGGCCTTCGATGAGCAGTTCTTC. As protein: CAWSVGGRAFDEQFF. The V and J genes are TRBV30 and TRBJ2-1, with a tentative D call TRBD2 (7 bases). The CDR3 spans 15 residues. The germline V and J ends were trimmed by 0 bases and 8 bases, with 17 bases remaining between them. The germline V gene encodes CDR1 GTSNPN and CDR2 SVGIG (reference sequence).

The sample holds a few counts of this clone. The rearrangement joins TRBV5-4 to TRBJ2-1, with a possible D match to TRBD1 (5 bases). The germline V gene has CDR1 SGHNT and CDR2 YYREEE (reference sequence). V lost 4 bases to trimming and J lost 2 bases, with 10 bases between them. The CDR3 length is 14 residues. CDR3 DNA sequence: TGTGCCAGCAGCCCGGACACCACCTACAATGAGCAGTTCTTC. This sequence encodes CASSPDTTYNEQFF.

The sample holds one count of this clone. This chain's CDR3 is CASSSLQGNYGYTF. The CDR3 DNA reads TGCGCCAGCAGCTCCCTACAGGGTAACTATGGCTACACCTTC. The chain joins TRBV5-1 to TRBJ1-2, with D possibly matching TRBD1 (6 bases). CDR1 and CDR2 from the germline V gene are SGHRS and YFSETQ. CDR3 length: 14 residues. Trimming stripped 3 bases from V and 1 base from J, with 10 bases between.

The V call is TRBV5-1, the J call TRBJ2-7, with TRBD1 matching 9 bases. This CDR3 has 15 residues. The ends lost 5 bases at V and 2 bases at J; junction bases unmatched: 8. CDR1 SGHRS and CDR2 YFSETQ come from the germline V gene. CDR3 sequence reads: CASSSYGTGTYEQYF. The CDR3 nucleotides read TGCGCCAGCAGTTCCTACGGGACAGGGACCTACGAGCAGTACTTC.

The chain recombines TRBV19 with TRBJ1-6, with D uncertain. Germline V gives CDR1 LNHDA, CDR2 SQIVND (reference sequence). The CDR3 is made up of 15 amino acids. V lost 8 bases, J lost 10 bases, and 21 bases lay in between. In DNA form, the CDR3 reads TGTGCCAGTCATGATAGCCAGCTGTTTGGGTCACCCCTCCACTTT. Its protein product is CASHDSQLFGSPLHF.